This T cell receptor beta chain was observed in a study of cytomegalovirus exposure and HLA in healthy donors. Across the whole study: An early data release held 75 million to 100 million unique TCRs from HLA-typed donors. Overall study findings and caveats: The study put under 200 TCR beta chains on its list as cytomegalovirus-associated.

This clone was seen a few times. The target antigen is unknown. Amplification used 60 Vbeta primers and 13 Jbeta primers. Profiled with immunoSEQ multiplex PCR; TCRdb holds only in-frame clones, not every one. This table holds under 200,000 clones, roughly three quarters found once. Trimming removed 6 bases from V and 7 bases from J; junction bases left unmatched: 9. Germline CDR1 is SNHLY and CDR2 is FYNNEI. The CDR3 totals 14 residues. Every donor was a healthy person donating bone marrow. This clonotype was sampled from a woman aged 50 to 60 in good health and CMV-seropositive. Sequencing was performed on PBMCs. V usage is TRBV2 and J usage is TRBJ2-1; 7 nucleotides align to TRBD2. CDR3 in amino acids: CASRTDWGGNEQFF. The CDR3 coding sequence is TGTGCCAGCAGGACAGACTGGGGGGGGAATGAGCAGTTCTTC.